The 21 T cell receptor beta chains listed next were all sequenced from one sample in a study of T cell changes during pregnancy in multiple sclerosis. Produced via immunoSEQ multiplex PCR; TCRdb's table is partial and in-frame only. This table has around 13,000 clones, approximately 88% appearing once. The source was CD8+ T cells from peripheral blood mononuclear cells, collected in the second trimester of pregnancy. The receptor source for this set is a female donor in good health, enrolled as a control in a pregnancy study.

The chain links TRBV6-6 to TRBJ2-1; TRBD2 might be the D (5 bases). V lost 8 bases, J lost 8 bases, and 16 bases lay in between. This CDR3 has 13 amino acids. CDR1 is MNHNY, CDR2 SVGAGI, per germline (reference sequence). This CDR3 reads CASADYPRDEQFF. The DNA for the CDR3 is TGTGCCAGCGCAGACTACCCCCGGGATGAGCAGTTCTTC.

This rearrangement joins TRBV27 to TRBJ2-7; 7 bases align to TRBD1. In germline, CDR1 is MNHEY, CDR2 SMNVEV (reference sequence). The V gene end was trimmed by 4 bases and the J gene end by 3 bases; junction bases not matched to a gene: 0. The CDR3 has 12 amino acids. The CDR3 loop is CASSWDSYEQYF. The CDR3 bases are TGTGCCAGCAGTTGGGACAGCTACGAGCAGTACTTC.

J is TRBJ2-1 and V is TRBV4-3; D unclear. Germline V gene sequence: CDR1 LGHNA, CDR2 YSLEER. CDR3 length: 17 amino acids. The germline V and J ends were trimmed by 0 bases and 5 bases, with 17 bases remaining between them. CDR3 region: CASSQEWLPKPNNEQFF. DNA of the CDR3: TGCGCCAGCAGCCAAGAATGGCTCCCCAAACCGAACAATGAGCAGTTCTTC.

This clone was detected once. This sequence joins TRBV19 and TRBJ2-1; 9 bases line up with TRBD2. Germline V gene sequence: CDR1 LNHDA, CDR2 SQIVND (reference sequence). Trimming at V came to 3 bases and at J to 4 bases, leaving 13 bases not matched to a gene. CDR3 length: 18 residues. The DNA of the CDR3 is TGTGCCAGTAGTATCCAGAAGGGGCGGGAGGGCCTATACAATGAGCAGTTCTTC. This codes for CASSIQKGREGLYNEQFF.

The V call is TRBV6-5, the J call TRBJ2-1; D perhaps matches TRBD1 (5 bases). The CDR3 is 12 residues long. Between the trimmed V and J ends, which lost 2 bases and 12 bases, there was a span of 11 bases. In germline, CDR1 is MNHEY, CDR2 SVGAGI. CDR3 protein: CASSYPQGSQFF. The CDR3 nucleotides are TGTGCCAGCAGTTACCCGCAGGGTTCGCAGTTCTTC.

The chain is built from TRBV5-6 and TRBJ2-2; the match to TRBD2 covers 8 bases. The CDR3 runs to 15 residues. Looked up from germline, CDR1 is SGHDT and CDR2 is YYEEEE. Germline trimming cut 1 base from V and 7 bases from J; bases unmatched to any gene: 6. The CDR3 DNA follows: TGTGCCAGCAGCTTGTTAGCGGGATCGTTCGGGGAGCTGTTTTTT. This translates into CASSLLAGSFGELFF.

The rearrangement joins TRBV28 to TRBJ2-7, with 9 positions matching TRBD1. The germline gives CDR1 MDHEN, CDR2 SYDVKM. V shed 4 bases and J 4 bases; nucleotides not matched to a gene: 20. The CDR3 consists of 19 residues. CDR3: CASSSTGTGTSVAVYEQYF. CDR3 nucleotide sequence: TGTGCCAGCAGTTCCACCGGGACAGGGACTTCGGTAGCGGTGTACGAGCAGTACTTC.

The CDR3 DNA is TGCAGCGTCCAGCGGGACTACGAGCAGTACTTC. Translation gives CSVQRDYEQYF. V and J are TRBV29-1 and TRBJ2-7; 7 bases align to TRBD2. Looked up from germline, CDR1 is SQVTM and CDR2 is ANQGSEA. The CDR3 consists of 11 residues. Trimming removed 6 bases from V and 3 bases from J; junction bases left unmatched: 2.

This clone was observed once. The chain is built from TRBV28 and TRBJ1-5; D is unresolved. V was trimmed by 3 bases and J by 3 bases, leaving 9 bases between them. The CDR3 is 14 residues long. Germline CDR1 and CDR2: MDHEN and SYDVKM. CDR3: CASSLKRPNQPQHF. The CDR3 region has the DNA TGTGCCAGCAGTTTGAAGCGCCCCAATCAGCCCCAGCATTTT.

The J gene is TRBJ2-2, the V gene TRBV11-1; no firm D call. The CDR3 spans 17 residues. The V and J ends lost 1 base and 0 bases respectively, with 12 bases between them. In germline, CDR1 is SGHAT, CDR2 FQDESV (reference sequence). This CDR3 is CASSLVGGFANTGELFF. The CDR3 nucleotides read TGTGCCAGCAGCTTAGTAGGCGGCTTCGCGAACACCGGGGAGCTGTTTTTT.

A single count supports this clone. The chain recombines TRBV6-4 with TRBJ2-3; 8 bases are a match to TRBD2. CDR3 length equals 15 residues. CDR1 and CDR2 from the germline V gene are MRHNA and SNTAGT. Trimming removed 3 bases from V and 2 bases from J; junction bases left unmatched: 4. The CDR3 loop is CASSESSGNTDTQYF. DNA of the CDR3: TGTGCCAGCAGTGAAAGTAGCGGGAACACAGATACGCAGTATTTT.

The chain combines TRBV15 with TRBJ2-2; D remains ambiguous. From germline, CDR1 is LNHNV and CDR2 YYDKDF (reference sequence). Trimming took 2 bases from V and 0 from J, leaving 10 bases between them. This CDR3 has 16 amino acids. CDR3 nucleotide sequence: TGTGCCACCAGCAGATACGACTCGCCGAACACCGGGGAGCTGTTTTTT. Translated: CATSRYDSPNTGELFF.

This chain joins TRBV13 and TRBJ2-1, with 10 bases lining up with TRBD2. Germline assignment: CDR1 PRHDT and CDR2 FYEKMQ (reference sequence). This CDR3 is 16 amino acids long. V lost 1 base, J lost 2 bases, and 2 bases stayed unmatched. The CDR3 DNA follows: TGTGCCAGCAGCTTAGCTAGCGGGAGTACCTACAATGAGCAGTTCTTC. Translated, it gives CASSLASGSTYNEQFF. Variable domain in full (rest from reference TRBV13 and TRBJ2-1): AAGVIQSPRHLIKEKRETATLKCYPIPRHDTVYWYQQGPGQDPQFLISFYEKMQSDKGSIPDRFSAQQFSDYHSELNMSSLELGDSALYFCASSLASGSTYNEQFFGPGTRLTVL.

CDR3 in DNA: TGTGCCAGCAGCGTAGAGTCGGCAGGGGTGGGGGCCAACGTCCTGACTTTC. Amino acid sequence: CASSVESAGVGANVLTF. This chain joins TRBV9 and TRBJ2-6; D possibly corresponds to TRBD1 (6 bases). CDR1 and CDR2 from the germline V gene are SGDLS and YYNGEE. Trimming shortened V by 0 bases and J by 4 bases, and 14 bases separated the two germline ends. This CDR3 is 17 amino acids long.

The chain joins TRBV5-1 to TRBJ1-2, with D possibly matching TRBD1 (5 bases). The length of the CDR3 is 13 residues. Germline CDR1 and CDR2: SGHRS and YFSETQ. Trimming shortened V by 4 bases and J by 8 bases, and 15 bases separated the two germline ends. CDR3 DNA: TGCGCCAGCAGCCCGGGGGAGGGTCGGGGCTACACCTTC. Translation: CASSPGEGRGYTF.

The chain links TRBV2 to TRBJ1-1, with 9 bases aligning to TRBD1. CDR3 size: 15 residues. Germline-derived CDR1 and CDR2 are SNHLY and FYNNEI. The junction had 8 bases not matched to a gene; V was cut back by 5 bases and J by 4 bases. This CDR3 is CASSQKGQGATEAFF. In nucleotides, the CDR3 is TGTGCCAGCAGTCAGAAGGGACAGGGAGCCACTGAAGCTTTCTTT.

The chain couples TRBV7-2 to TRBJ1-6; D gene unclear. Between the trimmed V and J ends, which lost 1 base and 7 bases, there was a span of 8 bases. In germline, CDR1 is SGHTA, CDR2 FQGNSA. This CDR3 is built from 14 residues. This CDR3 reads CASSLVLLNSPLHF. The CDR3 coding sequence is TGTGCCAGCAGCTTAGTCCTATTAAATTCACCCCTCCACTTT.

The rearrangement links TRBV6-5 to TRBJ2-2; 7 bases match TRBD2. V trimming: 2 bases; J trimming: 6 bases; junction bases outside the gene matches: 6. The germline CDR1 and CDR2 sequences are MNHEY and SVGAGI. CDR3 size: 15 residues. The CDR3 sequence is CASSYGGGRSGELFF. CDR3 sequence (DNA): TGTGCCAGCAGTTACGGGGGGGGACGGTCCGGGGAGCTGTTTTTT.

The V and J genes are TRBV19 and TRBJ2-4, with a possible D match to TRBD1 (5 bases). The ends were cut back, 1 base at V and 1 base at J, with 11 bases in the middle. Germline values: CDR1 LNHDA, CDR2 SQIVND (reference sequence). This CDR3 is 16 amino acids long. Here the CDR3 reads CASSIVPGMAKNIQYF. The CDR3 DNA follows: TGTGCCAGTAGTATAGTCCCAGGGATGGCCAAAAACATTCAGTACTTC.

This chain uses TRBV7-8 with TRBJ2-7; the D gene is possibly TRBD1 (6 bases). V shed 2 bases and J shed 0 bases, with 11 bases lying between them. The CDR3 covers 15 residues. Germline loops: CDR1 SGHVS, CDR2 FQNEAQ. Written as DNA, the CDR3 is TGTGCCAGCAGCTTATCTACAGGGAGCTCCTACGAGCAGTACTTC. Translated, it gives CASSLSTGSSYEQYF.

This clone was seen a few times. The V and J genes are TRBV15 and TRBJ1-2; no clear D. Germline CDR1 LNHNV, CDR2 YYDKDF (reference sequence). This CDR3 spans 16 amino acids. V shed 4 bases and J shed 2 bases, with 17 bases lying between them. DNA for the CDR3: TGTGCCACCAGCAAGAGGGCGCGGTCCGACAACTATGGCTACACCTTC. This codes for CATSKRARSDNYGYTF.